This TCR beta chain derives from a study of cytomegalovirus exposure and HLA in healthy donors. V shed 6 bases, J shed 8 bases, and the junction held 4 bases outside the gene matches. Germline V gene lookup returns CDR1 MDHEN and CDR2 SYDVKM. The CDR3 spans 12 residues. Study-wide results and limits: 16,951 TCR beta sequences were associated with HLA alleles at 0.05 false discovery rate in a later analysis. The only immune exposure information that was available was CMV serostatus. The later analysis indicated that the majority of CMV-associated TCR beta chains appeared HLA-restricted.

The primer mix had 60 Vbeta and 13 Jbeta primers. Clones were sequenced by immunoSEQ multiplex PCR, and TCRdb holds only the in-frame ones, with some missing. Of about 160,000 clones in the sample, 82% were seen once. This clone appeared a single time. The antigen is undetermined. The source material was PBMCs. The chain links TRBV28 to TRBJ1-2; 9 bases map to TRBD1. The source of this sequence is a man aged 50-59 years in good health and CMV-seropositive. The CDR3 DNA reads TGTGCCAGCAGGGGACAGGGCGGCGGCTACACCTTC. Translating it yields CASRGQGGGYTF.